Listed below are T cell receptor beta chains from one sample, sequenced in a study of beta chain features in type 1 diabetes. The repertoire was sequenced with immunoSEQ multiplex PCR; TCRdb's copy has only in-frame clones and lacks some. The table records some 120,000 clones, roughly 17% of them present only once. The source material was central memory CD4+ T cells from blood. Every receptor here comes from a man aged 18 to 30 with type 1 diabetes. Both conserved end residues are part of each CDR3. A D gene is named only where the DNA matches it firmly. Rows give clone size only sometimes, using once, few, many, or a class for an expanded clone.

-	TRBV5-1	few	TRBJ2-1	TGCGCCAGCAGCTTCTTAGCGGACTCCTACAATGAGCAGTTCTTC	CASSFLADSYNEQFF
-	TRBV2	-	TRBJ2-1	TGTGCCAGCACCTCCTGGGACGCTACCAATGAGCAGTTCTTC	CASTSWDATNEQFF
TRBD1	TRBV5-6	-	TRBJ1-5	TGTGCCAGCAGCTTTGGGACAGCGGGAATGGGCAATCAGCCCCAGCATTTT	CASSFGTAGMGNQPQHF
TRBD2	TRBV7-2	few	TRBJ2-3	TGTGCCAGCAGCCCGCAAGCGGGGGGGAATACGCAGTATTTT	CASSPQAGGNTQYF
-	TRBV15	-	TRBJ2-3	TGTGCCACCAGTACGGACAAGACTAGCACAGATACGCAGTATTTT	CATSTDKTSTDTQYF
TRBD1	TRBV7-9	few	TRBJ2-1	TGTGCCAGCAGCCCCACTCCGGGACAGGGGAAGTTCGATGAGCAGTTCTTC	CASSPTPGQGKFDEQFF
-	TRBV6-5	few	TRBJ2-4	TGTGCCAGCAGCCCCACGGGTGGAGTTGAAAACATTCAGTACTTC	CASSPTGGVENIQYF
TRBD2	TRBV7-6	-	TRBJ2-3	TGTGCCAGCAGTCGGGAGGGTACGCAGTATTTT	CASSREGTQYF
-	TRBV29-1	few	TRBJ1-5	TGCAGCGTTAAGGCGGGGGATCAGCCCCAGCATTTT	CSVKAGDQPQHF
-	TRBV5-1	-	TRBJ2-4	TGCGCCAGCAGCTCGGGGACATTAGCCAAAAACATTCAGTACTTC	CASSSGTLAKNIQYF
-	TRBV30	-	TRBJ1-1	TGTGCCTGGAGTCCGGGGGGGCAGAAAGCTTTCTTT	CAWSPGGQKAFF
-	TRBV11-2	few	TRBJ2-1	TGTGCCAGCAGCTTGACCCGAACGTACAATGAGCAGTTCTTC	CASSLTRTYNEQFF
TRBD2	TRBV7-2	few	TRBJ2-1	TGTGCCAGCAGCTTGAGCGGGAGGGCCTTAAATGAGCAGTTCTTC	CASSLSGRALNEQFF
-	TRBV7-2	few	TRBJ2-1	TGTGCCAGCAGCGGAGCCAATGAGCAGTTCTTC	CASSGANEQFF
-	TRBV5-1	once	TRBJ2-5	TGCGCCAGCACCTTCCAGGGCAGGGCGGAGACCCAGTACTTC	CASTFQGRAETQYF
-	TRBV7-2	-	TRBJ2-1	TGTGCCAGCAGCTTAGTGTCCTCCCAGTTCTTC	CASSLVSSQFF
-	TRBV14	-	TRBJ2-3	TGTGCCAGCAGCCAAGGGACTCCCGTGACGCAGACGCAGTATTTT	CASSQGTPVTQTQYF
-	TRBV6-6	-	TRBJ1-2	TGTGCCAGCAGCCCTGACAGCGACTATGGCTACACCTTC	CASSPDSDYGYTF
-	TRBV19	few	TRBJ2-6	TGTGCCAGTAGTATGGCTGGGGCCAACGTCCTGACTTTC	CASSMAGANVLTF
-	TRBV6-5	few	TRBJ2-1	TGTGCCAGCAGTTGGGCTAACTACAATGAGCAGTTCTTC	CASSWANYNEQFF
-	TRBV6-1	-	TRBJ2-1	TGTGCCAGCAGTACCCACAGTAATGAGCAGTTCTTC	CASSTHSNEQFF
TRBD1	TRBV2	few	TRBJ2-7	TGTGCCAGCATCACGACAGGGGGCAACTACGAGCAGTACTTC	CASITTGGNYEQYF
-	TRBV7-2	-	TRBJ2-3	TGTGCCAGCAGCTTAGGCAGCACAGATACGCAGTATTTT	CASSLGSTDTQYF
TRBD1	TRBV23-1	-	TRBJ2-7	TGCGCCAGCAGGGGACAGGGGTCCGACGAGCAGTACTTC	CASRGQGSDEQYF
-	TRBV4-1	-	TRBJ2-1	TGCGCCAGCAGCCAAGAGGCAGAGGCATCCACACACAATGAGCAGTTCTTC	CASSQEAEASTHNEQFF
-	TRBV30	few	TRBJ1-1	TGTGCCTGGAGCCTAGAGAGGGTTTCTGAAGCTTTCTTT	CAWSLERVSEAFF
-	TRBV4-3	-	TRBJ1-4	TGCGCCAGCAGCCAAACATTAACAACTAATGAAAAACTGTTTTTT	CASSQTLTTNEKLFF
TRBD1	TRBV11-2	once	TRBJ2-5	TGTGCCAGCAGCCCCCGACAGGGGGGATGGCAAGAGACCCAGTACTTC	CASSPRQGGWQETQYF
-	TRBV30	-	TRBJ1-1	TGTGCCGGGGGGTTGAACACTGAAGCTTTCTTT	CAGGLNTEAFF
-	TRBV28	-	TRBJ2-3	TGTGCCAGCAGTCCCCCCGGTGGTACAGATACGCAGTATTTT	CASSPPGGTDTQYF
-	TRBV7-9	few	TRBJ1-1	TGTGCCAGCAGCGCCCGGAGCCAAGGGGCGAATGAAGCTTTCTTT	CASSARSQGANEAFF
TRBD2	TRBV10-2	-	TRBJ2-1	TGCGCCAGCAGTGGACTAGCGGGAGCCTACAATGAGCAGTTCTTC	CASSGLAGAYNEQFF
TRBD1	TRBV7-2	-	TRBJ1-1	TGTGCCAGCAGCTTGAATCCAGACAGGGCGACCACTGAAGCTTTCTTT	CASSLNPDRATTEAFF
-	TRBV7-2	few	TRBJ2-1	TGTGCCAGCAGCTCTCTTCTAATGAATGAGCAGTTCTTC	CASSSLLMNEQFF
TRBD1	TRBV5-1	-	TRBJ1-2	TGCGCCAGCAGTTTAGGACAGGGCGATGTCCGGGGCTACACCTTC	CASSLGQGDVRGYTF
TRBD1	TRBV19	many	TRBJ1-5	TGTGCCAGTAGTATGTGGGGACAGGGCGGCAATCAGCCCCAGCATTTT	CASSMWGQGGNQPQHF
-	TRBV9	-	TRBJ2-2	TGTGCCAGCAGCGCGCGGGTCTCCGATTATGGGGAGCTGTTTTTT	CASSARVSDYGELFF
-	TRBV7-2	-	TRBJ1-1	TGTGCCAGCAGCGTGACACCTAACACTGAAGCTTTCTTT	CASSVTPNTEAFF
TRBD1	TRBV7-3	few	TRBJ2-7	TGTGCCAGCAGCTTAGGGACAGCCCTCTCCTACGAGCAGTACTTC	CASSLGTALSYEQYF
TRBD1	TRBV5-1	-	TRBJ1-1	TGCGCCAGCAGCGGGGTGACAGGGTACAACACTGAAGCTTTCTTT	CASSGVTGYNTEAFF
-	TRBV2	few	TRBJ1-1	TGTGCCAGCAGTACGACAGGAGGGGACACTGAAGCTTTCTTT	CASSTTGGDTEAFF